This note documents a single T cell receptor (beta chain) sequence. Its target is not known. This entry is derived from a study of cytomegalovirus exposure and HLA in healthy donors. Findings of the study overall: Cytomegalovirus association was listed for 164 TCR beta chains. Accurate HLA-A and HLA-B prediction from TCR beta sequences was reported for most subjects.

The PCR made use of 60 Vbeta and 13 Jbeta primers. Measured with immunoSEQ multiplex PCR; TCRdb has only the in-frame clones, and not every one. The sample holds 35,000 to 45,000 clones; approximately 57% are singletons and the top ten take around 13%. Healthy bone marrow donors made up the donor group. The sample comprised PBMCs. The source of this sequence is a man in his sixties in good health and CMV-seropositive.

CDR3: CASSQAEGSYNEQFF. CDR3 DNA: TGCGCCAGCAGCCAAGCTGAGGGCTCCTACAATGAGCAGTTCTTC. The V call is TRBV4-3, the J call TRBJ2-1; D is perhaps TRBD2 (5 bases). This CDR3 is 15 amino acids long. Germline V lookup: CDR1 LGHNA, CDR2 YSLEER. V was pared by 1 base and J by 0 bases, with 7 bases between.